Listed below are T cell receptor beta chains from one sample, sequenced in a study of metastatic and nonmetastatic thyroid tumors. Through MiXCR, TCRdb re-clonotyped the PCR reads. Counted here are 30,000 to 40,000 clones, about a sixth occurring once; the ten biggest clones make up around 12%. The specimen sequenced was blood. The receptors here all came from a male donor with papillary thyroid cancer or a benign thyroid nodule (not recorded which). Some clones in this sample may be carry-over from other donors' samples. Each CDR3 is given with its conserved first and last residue. Fields, in order: D gene, clone size, V gene, J gene, CDR3 protein, CDR3 DNA. The D gene is left open where the match is weak. A row's size may be missing; if present it is once, few, many or a size class.

D gene: NA; clone size: NA; V gene: TRBV2; J gene: TRBJ2-6; CDR3 protein: CASGGANVLTF; CDR3 DNA: TGTGCCAGCGGTGGGGCCAACGTCCTGACTTTC
D gene: NA; clone size: many; V gene: TRBV27; J gene: TRBJ2-7; CDR3 protein: CASSLDSLGEQYF; CDR3 DNA: TGTGCCAGCAGTTTGGACAGCCTTGGCGAGCAGTACTTC
D gene: TRBD1; clone size: many; V gene: TRBV5-1; J gene: TRBJ1-2; CDR3 protein: CASSLSLDRVNYTF; CDR3 DNA: TGCGCCAGCAGCTTGTCCCTTGACAGGGTAAACTACACCTTC
D gene: TRBD1; clone size: medium-sized; V gene: TRBV6-6; J gene: TRBJ1-2; CDR3 protein: CASSYLDRGRGYTF; CDR3 DNA: TGTGCCAGCAGTTACCTGGACAGGGGTAGAGGCTACACCTTC
D gene: NA; clone size: NA; V gene: TRBV10-1; J gene: TRBJ1-6; CDR3 protein: CASSERPFSPLHF; CDR3 DNA: TGCGCCAGCAGTGAGAGACCATTTTCACCCCTCCACTTT
D gene: NA; clone size: many; V gene: TRBV27; J gene: TRBJ2-2; CDR3 protein: CASSFTTTGELFF; CDR3 DNA: TGTGCCAGCAGTTTTACTACCACCGGGGAGCTGTTTTTT
D gene: NA; clone size: medium-sized; V gene: TRBV6-2/TRBV6-3; J gene: TRBJ2-7; CDR3 protein: CASSYGPEGEEHF; CDR3 DNA: TGTGCCAGCAGTTACGGGCCAGAGGGGGAAGAGCACTTC
D gene: NA; clone size: many; V gene: TRBV11-2; J gene: TRBJ1-4; CDR3 protein: CASSLVGGLFF; CDR3 DNA: TGTGCCAGCAGCTTGGTCGGAGGCCTGTTTTTT
D gene: TRBD2; clone size: many; V gene: TRBV12-3/TRBV12-4; J gene: TRBJ2-1; CDR3 protein: CASRGVSGGWDNEQFF; CDR3 DNA: TGTGCCAGCAGGGGCGTTAGCGGGGGTTGGGACAATGAGCAGTTCTTC
D gene: NA; clone size: many; V gene: TRBV30; J gene: TRBJ1-5; CDR3 protein: CAWSDLGGPSVPQHF; CDR3 DNA: TGTGCCTGGAGTGATCTGGGGGGGCCTTCGGTGCCCCAGCATTTT
D gene: NA; clone size: NA; V gene: TRBV28; J gene: TRBJ2-3; CDR3 protein: CASSLIGETYTQYF; CDR3 DNA: TGTGCCAGCAGTTTAATAGGAGAGACGTATACGCAGTATTTT
D gene: NA; clone size: once; V gene: TRBV11-1; J gene: TRBJ1-1; CDR3 protein: CASSLGLQGLSAFF; CDR3 DNA: TGTGCCAGCAGCTTAGGGCTGCAGGGGTTATCAGCTTTCTTT
D gene: NA; clone size: NA; V gene: TRBV19; J gene: TRBJ1-3; CDR3 protein: CASIGQISGNTIYF; CDR3 DNA: TGTGCCAGTATAGGGCAGATATCTGGAAACACCATATATTTT
D gene: TRBD1; clone size: many; V gene: TRBV20-1; J gene: TRBJ2-5; CDR3 protein: CSATPIQGTEETQYF; CDR3 DNA: TGCAGTGCTACCCCTATACAGGGGACAGAAGAGACCCAGTACTTC
D gene: TRBD2; clone size: many; V gene: TRBV18; J gene: TRBJ2-1; CDR3 protein: CASSPSGTSFKLRNEQFF; CDR3 DNA: TGTGCCAGCTCACCTTCCGGGACTAGTTTCAAACTACGCAATGAGCAGTTCTTC
D gene: NA; clone size: many; V gene: TRBV6-5; J gene: TRBJ1-5; CDR3 protein: CASSYMEGSKPQHF; CDR3 DNA: TGTGCCAGCAGTTACATGGAGGGGTCGAAGCCCCAGCATTTT
D gene: NA; clone size: many; V gene: TRBV4-3; J gene: TRBJ2-2; CDR3 protein: CASSQERSTGELFF; CDR3 DNA: TGCGCCAGCAGCCAAGAAAGGAGCACCGGGGAGCTGTTTTTT
D gene: NA; clone size: few; V gene: TRBV7-7; J gene: TRBJ1-4; CDR3 protein: CASSSSYNEKLFF; CDR3 DNA: TGTGCTAGCAGCTCCTCGTATAATGAAAAACTGTTTTTT
D gene: NA; clone size: many; V gene: TRBV5-1; J gene: TRBJ1-2; CDR3 protein: CASSLRSGDGGYTF; CDR3 DNA: TGCGCCAGCAGCTTGAGGTCAGGGGATGGGGGCTACACCTTC
D gene: TRBD2; clone size: NA; V gene: TRBV6-5; J gene: TRBJ2-2; CDR3 protein: CASREPPGGDTGELFF; CDR3 DNA: TGTGCCAGCAGGGAACCACCCGGGGGGGACACCGGGGAGCTGTTTTTT
D gene: TRBD1; clone size: many; V gene: TRBV30; J gene: TRBJ2-7; CDR3 protein: CAWSRGTAPYEQYF; CDR3 DNA: TGTGCCTGGAGTCGAGGGACAGCACCCTACGAGCAGTACTTC
D gene: TRBD2; clone size: medium-sized; V gene: TRBV6-5; J gene: TRBJ2-1; CDR3 protein: CASSPRLAVMSSYNEQFF; CDR3 DNA: TGTGCCAGCAGCCCCCGGCTAGCGGTTATGAGCTCCTACAATGAGCAGTTCTTC
D gene: NA; clone size: medium-sized; V gene: TRBV28; J gene: TRBJ1-6; CDR3 protein: CASSSGISSRAYNSPLHF; CDR3 DNA: TGTGCCAGCAGCTCCGGGATCTCCTCACGGGCCTATAATTCACCCCTCCACTTT
D gene: NA; clone size: many; V gene: TRBV2; J gene: TRBJ2-7; CDR3 protein: CASSGSSYEQYF; CDR3 DNA: TGTGCCAGCAGTGGGTCCTCCTACGAGCAGTACTTC
D gene: NA; clone size: NA; V gene: TRBV3-1; J gene: TRBJ1-2; CDR3 protein: CASSHTSTGVYGYTF; CDR3 DNA: TGTGCCAGCAGCCACACATCCACAGGAGTGTACGGGTACACCTTC
D gene: NA; clone size: NA; V gene: TRBV7-2; J gene: TRBJ1-2; CDR3 protein: CASTLGGGGLYGYTF; CDR3 DNA: TGTGCCAGCACTCTGGGAGGGGGGGGACTCTATGGCTACACCTTC
D gene: NA; clone size: NA; V gene: TRBV4-1; J gene: TRBJ1-2; CDR3 protein: CASSQEVSGNYGYTF; CDR3 DNA: TGCGCCAGCAGCCAAGAGGTATCAGGCAACTATGGCTACACCTTC
D gene: NA; clone size: NA; V gene: TRBV28; J gene: TRBJ2-3; CDR3 protein: CASSHTPRAQYF; CDR3 DNA: TGTGCCAGCAGTCATACTCCTCGGGCGCAGTATTTT
D gene: TRBD2; clone size: many; V gene: TRBV19; J gene: TRBJ2-6; CDR3 protein: CASAPTSGGRSGANVLTF; CDR3 DNA: TGTGCCAGTGCCCCGACTAGCGGGGGCCGCTCTGGGGCCAACGTCCTGACTTTC
D gene: TRBD2; clone size: many; V gene: TRBV20-1; J gene: TRBJ2-7; CDR3 protein: CSAMVAGAYEQYF; CDR3 DNA: TGCAGTGCTATGGTAGCGGGGGCCTACGAGCAGTACTTC
D gene: TRBD1; clone size: many; V gene: TRBV19; J gene: TRBJ2-2; CDR3 protein: CASSIKGGPGELFF; CDR3 DNA: TGTGCCAGTAGTATAAAAGGGGGCCCCGGGGAGCTGTTTTTT
D gene: TRBD1; clone size: NA; V gene: TRBV7-9; J gene: TRBJ2-7; CDR3 protein: CASSPGTGGYDEQYF; CDR3 DNA: TGTGCCAGCAGCCCAGGGACAGGGGGTTATGACGAGCAGTACTTC
D gene: NA; clone size: NA; V gene: TRBV7-2; J gene: TRBJ2-7; CDR3 protein: CASSNIQGLMLYF; CDR3 DNA: TGTGCCAGCAGCAATATTCAGGGACTGATGCTCTACTTC
D gene: TRBD2; clone size: many; V gene: TRBV5-1; J gene: TRBJ2-2; CDR3 protein: CASSLAPSGSAAGELFF; CDR3 DNA: TGCGCCAGCAGTTTGGCCCCTAGCGGGAGTGCTGCTGGGGAGCTGTTTTTT
D gene: NA; clone size: many; V gene: TRBV27; J gene: TRBJ2-3; CDR3 protein: CASSPQYF; CDR3 DNA: TGTGCCAGCAGTCCGCAGTATTTT
D gene: TRBD1; clone size: once; V gene: TRBV3-1; J gene: TRBJ1-2; CDR3 protein: CASSPGDRSNYGYTF; CDR3 DNA: TGTGCCAGCAGCCCTGGGGACAGGTCTAACTATGGCTACACCTTC
D gene: NA; clone size: NA; V gene: TRBV7-2; J gene: TRBJ2-3; CDR3 protein: CASSPDRRYTQYF; CDR3 DNA: TGCGCCAGCAGCCCAGACAGAAGGTATACGCAGTATTTT
D gene: NA; clone size: medium-sized; V gene: TRBV6-1; J gene: TRBJ2-7; CDR3 protein: CASSVDLWSSYEQYF; CDR3 DNA: TGTGCCAGCAGTGTGGACTTGTGGAGCTCCTACGAGCAGTACTTC
D gene: NA; clone size: many; V gene: TRBV18; J gene: TRBJ2-5; CDR3 protein: CASKVTVQETQYF; CDR3 DNA: TGTGCCAGCAAGGTCACAGTCCAAGAGACCCAGTACTTC
D gene: NA; clone size: NA; V gene: TRBV10-3; J gene: TRBJ2-1; CDR3 protein: CAISDLRGEVEQFF; CDR3 DNA: TGTGCCATCAGTGACTTACGCGGGGAGGTTGAGCAGTTCTTC
D gene: TRBD1; clone size: many; V gene: TRBV29-1; J gene: TRBJ2-1; CDR3 protein: CSSRAGTGGYNEQFF; CDR3 DNA: TGCAGCTCCAGAGCCGGGACAGGGGGCTACAATGAGCAGTTCTTC
D gene: NA; clone size: many; V gene: TRBV7-2; J gene: TRBJ2-7; CDR3 protein: CASSLVGALSNEQYF; CDR3 DNA: TGTGCCAGCAGCTTAGTAGGGGCTTTAAGCAACGAGCAGTACTTC
D gene: TRBD2; clone size: NA; V gene: TRBV20-1; J gene: TRBJ2-1; CDR3 protein: CSANPPVLAGREQFF; CDR3 DNA: TGCAGTGCTAACCCCCCGGTACTAGCGGGCCGCGAGCAGTTCTTC
D gene: NA; clone size: once; V gene: TRBV4-1; J gene: TRBJ2-7; CDR3 protein: CASSPRDGFEQYF; CDR3 DNA: TGCGCCAGCAGCCCTCGGGACGGGTTCGAGCAGTACTTC
D gene: NA; clone size: NA; V gene: TRBV20-1; J gene: TRBJ1-4; CDR3 protein: CSARGFRDSATNEKLFF; CDR3 DNA: TGCAGTGCTAGAGGATTCCGGGACTCAGCAACTAATGAAAAACTGTTTTTT
D gene: NA; clone size: few; V gene: TRBV28; J gene: TRBJ2-1; CDR3 protein: CASSLNGAEIAYNEQFF; CDR3 DNA: TGTGCCAGCAGTTTAAATGGCGCAGAAATCGCGTACAATGAGCAGTTCTTC
D gene: TRBD2; clone size: NA; V gene: TRBV2; J gene: TRBJ2-5; CDR3 protein: CASSETSGRKTQYF; CDR3 DNA: TGTGCCAGCAGTGAGACTAGCGGGCGGAAGACCCAGTACTTC
D gene: NA; clone size: many; V gene: TRBV5-5; J gene: TRBJ2-1; CDR3 protein: CASSLGLAQGKQFF; CDR3 DNA: TGTGCCAGCAGCTTGGGACTAGCCCAGGGGAAGCAGTTCTTC
D gene: NA; clone size: few; V gene: TRBV12-3/TRBV12-4; J gene: TRBJ2-3; CDR3 protein: CASRLSGPVTDTQYF; CDR3 DNA: TGTGCCAGCAGGTTAAGCGGGCCTGTTACAGATACGCAGTATTTT
D gene: NA; clone size: many; V gene: TRBV30; J gene: TRBJ2-2; CDR3 protein: CAWSVGTHTGELFF; CDR3 DNA: TGTGCCTGGAGTGTAGGGACCCACACCGGGGAGCTGTTTTTT